This entry features one TCR beta chain sequence. Here immunoSEQ multiplex PCR was the method, and the copy in TCRdb shows in-frame clones only, minus some. The top ten hold 0.75% to 0.9% of the sample, which has around 47,000 clones, about 96% seen once. This sample is part of a study of T cell changes during pregnancy in multiple sclerosis. Trimming removed 6 bases at V and 0 bases at J, with 11 bases between. This CDR3 comprises 14 residues. The germline CDR1 and CDR2 sequences are MNHEY and SVGAGI. V gene TRBV6-5 combines with J gene TRBJ1-1, with a weak D call TRBD1 (5 bases). This clonotype was obtained from a female donor with multiple sclerosis, enrolled in a pregnancy study. Sequenced here: peripheral blood, sampled in the second trimester of pregnancy. The CDR3, as DNA: TGTGCCAGCAGGGAAGGGGCCCTGAACACTGAAGCTTTCTTT. Protein: CASREGALNTEAFF.